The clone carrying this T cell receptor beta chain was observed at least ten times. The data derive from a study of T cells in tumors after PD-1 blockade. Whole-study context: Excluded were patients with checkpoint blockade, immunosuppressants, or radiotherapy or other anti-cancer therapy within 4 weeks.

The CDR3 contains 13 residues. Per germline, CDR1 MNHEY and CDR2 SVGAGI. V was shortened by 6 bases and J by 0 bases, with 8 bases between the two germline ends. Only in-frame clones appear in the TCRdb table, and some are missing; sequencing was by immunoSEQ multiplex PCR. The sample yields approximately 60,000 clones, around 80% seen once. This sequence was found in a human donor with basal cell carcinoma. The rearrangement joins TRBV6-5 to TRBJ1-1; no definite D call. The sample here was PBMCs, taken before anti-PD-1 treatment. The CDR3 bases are TGTGCCAGCAGCGATACCCTGAACACTGAAGCTTTCTTT. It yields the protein CASSDTLNTEAFF.